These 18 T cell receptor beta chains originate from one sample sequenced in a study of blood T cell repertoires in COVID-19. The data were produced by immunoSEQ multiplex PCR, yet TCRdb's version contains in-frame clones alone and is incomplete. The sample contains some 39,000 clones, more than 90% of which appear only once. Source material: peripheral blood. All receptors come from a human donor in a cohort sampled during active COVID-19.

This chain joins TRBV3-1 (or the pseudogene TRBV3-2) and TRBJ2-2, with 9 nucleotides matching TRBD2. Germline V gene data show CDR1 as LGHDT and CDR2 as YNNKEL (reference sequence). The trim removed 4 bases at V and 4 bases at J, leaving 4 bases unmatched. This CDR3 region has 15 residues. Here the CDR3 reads CASSLGLAATGELFF. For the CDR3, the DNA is TGTGCCAGCAGCCTGGGACTAGCAGCCACCGGGGAGCTGTTTTTT.

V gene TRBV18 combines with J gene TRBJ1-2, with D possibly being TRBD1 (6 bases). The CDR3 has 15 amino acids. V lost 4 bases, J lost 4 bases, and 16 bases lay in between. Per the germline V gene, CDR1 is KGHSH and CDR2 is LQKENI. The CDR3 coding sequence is TGTGCCAGCTCACACGGACAGAAAAGCTCCTATGGCTACACCTTC. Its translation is CASSHGQKSSYGYTF.

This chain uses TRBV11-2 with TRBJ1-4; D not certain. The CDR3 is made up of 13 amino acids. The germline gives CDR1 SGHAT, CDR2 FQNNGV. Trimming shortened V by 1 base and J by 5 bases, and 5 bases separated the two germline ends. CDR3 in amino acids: CASSLVSNEKLFF. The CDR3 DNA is TGTGCCAGCAGCTTAGTCTCCAATGAAAAACTGTTTTTT.

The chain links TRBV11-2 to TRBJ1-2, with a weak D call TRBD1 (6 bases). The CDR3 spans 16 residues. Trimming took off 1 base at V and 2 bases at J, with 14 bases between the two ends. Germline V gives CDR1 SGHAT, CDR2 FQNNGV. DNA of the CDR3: TGTGCCAGCAGCTTAGTCCGGGACACGGGGAACTATGGCTACACCTTC. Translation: CASSLVRDTGNYGYTF.

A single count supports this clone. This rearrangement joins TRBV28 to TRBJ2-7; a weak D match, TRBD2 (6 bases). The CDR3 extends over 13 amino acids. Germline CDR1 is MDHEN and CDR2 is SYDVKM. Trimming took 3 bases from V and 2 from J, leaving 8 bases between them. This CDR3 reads CASSLGGTYEQYF. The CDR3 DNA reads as TGTGCCAGCAGTTTGGGGGGAACCTACGAGCAGTACTTC.

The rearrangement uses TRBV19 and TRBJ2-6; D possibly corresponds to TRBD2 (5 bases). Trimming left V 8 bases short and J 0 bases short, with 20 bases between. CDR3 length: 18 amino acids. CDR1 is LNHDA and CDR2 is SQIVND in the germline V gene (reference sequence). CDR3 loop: CASLGVLPTSSGANVLTF. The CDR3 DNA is TGTGCCAGTCTCGGGGTTCTTCCTACGTCCTCTGGGGCCAACGTCCTGACTTTC.

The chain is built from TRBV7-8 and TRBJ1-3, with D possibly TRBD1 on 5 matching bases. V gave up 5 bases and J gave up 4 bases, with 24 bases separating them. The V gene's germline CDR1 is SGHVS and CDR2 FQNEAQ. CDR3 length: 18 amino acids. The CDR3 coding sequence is TGTGCCAGCAGCCCACAAGCCCCGGGACTCGAGGCAGGAAACACCATATATTTT. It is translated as CASSPQAPGLEAGNTIYF. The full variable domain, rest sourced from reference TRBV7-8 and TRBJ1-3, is GAGVSQSPRYKVAKRGQDVALRCDPISGHVSLFWYQQALGQGPEFLTYFQNEAQLDKSGLPSDRFFAERPEGSVSTLKIQRTQQEDSAVYLCASSPQAPGLEAGNTIYFGEGSWLTVV.

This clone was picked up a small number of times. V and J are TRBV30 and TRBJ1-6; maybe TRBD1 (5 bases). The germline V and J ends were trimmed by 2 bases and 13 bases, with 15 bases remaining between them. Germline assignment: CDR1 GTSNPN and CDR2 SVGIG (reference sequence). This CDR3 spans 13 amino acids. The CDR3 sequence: CAWSWGGNDPLHF. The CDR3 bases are TGTGCCTGGAGTTGGGGGGGGAATGATCCCCTCCACTTT.

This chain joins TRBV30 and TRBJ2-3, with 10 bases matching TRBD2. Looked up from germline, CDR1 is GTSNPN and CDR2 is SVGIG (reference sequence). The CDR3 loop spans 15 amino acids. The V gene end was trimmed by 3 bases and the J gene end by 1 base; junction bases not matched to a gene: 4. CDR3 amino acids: CAWRDTSGGTDTQYF. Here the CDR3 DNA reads TGTGCCTGGAGAGATACTAGCGGGGGCACAGATACGCAGTATTTT.

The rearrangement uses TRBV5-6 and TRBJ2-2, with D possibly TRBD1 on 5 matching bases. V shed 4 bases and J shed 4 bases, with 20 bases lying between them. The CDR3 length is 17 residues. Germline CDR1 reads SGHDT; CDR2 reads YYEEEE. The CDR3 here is CASSPRSTGSVTGELFF. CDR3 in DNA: TGTGCCAGCAGCCCCAGATCAACAGGTAGTGTCACCGGGGAGCTGTTTTTT.

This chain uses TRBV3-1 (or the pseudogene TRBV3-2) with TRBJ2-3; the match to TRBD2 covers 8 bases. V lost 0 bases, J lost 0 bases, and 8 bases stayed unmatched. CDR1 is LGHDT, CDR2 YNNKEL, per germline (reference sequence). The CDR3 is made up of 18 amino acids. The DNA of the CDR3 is TGTGCCAGCAGCCAAGAAGTCGCTAGCGGGTATAGCACAGATACGCAGTATTTT. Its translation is CASSQEVASGYSTDTQYF.

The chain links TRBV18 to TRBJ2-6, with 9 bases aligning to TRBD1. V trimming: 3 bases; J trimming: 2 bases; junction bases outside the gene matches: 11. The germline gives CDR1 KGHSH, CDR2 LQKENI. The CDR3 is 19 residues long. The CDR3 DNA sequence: TGTGCCAGCTCACCGCGCCCGGGACAGGGAGGTGCTGGGGCCAACGTCCTGACTTTC. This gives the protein CASSPRPGQGGAGANVLTF.

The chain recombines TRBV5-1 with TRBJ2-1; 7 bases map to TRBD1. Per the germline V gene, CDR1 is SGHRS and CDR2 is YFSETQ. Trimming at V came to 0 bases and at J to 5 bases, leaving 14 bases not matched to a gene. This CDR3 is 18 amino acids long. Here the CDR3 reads CASSLAPYPGTENNEQFF. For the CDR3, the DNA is TGCGCCAGCAGCTTGGCCCCATACCCCGGGACAGAAAACAATGAGCAGTTCTTC.

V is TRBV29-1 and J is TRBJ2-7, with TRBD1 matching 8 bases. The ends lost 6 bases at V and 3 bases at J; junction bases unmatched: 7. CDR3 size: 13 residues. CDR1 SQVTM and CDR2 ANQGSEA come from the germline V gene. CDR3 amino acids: CSVRQGIFYEQYF. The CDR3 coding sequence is TGCAGCGTAAGACAGGGGATTTTCTACGAGCAGTACTTC.

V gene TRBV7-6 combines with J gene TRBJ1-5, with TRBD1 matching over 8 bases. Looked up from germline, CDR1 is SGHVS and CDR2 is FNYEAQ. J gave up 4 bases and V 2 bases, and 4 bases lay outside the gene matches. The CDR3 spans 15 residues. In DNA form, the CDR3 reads TGTGCCAGCAGCTTATTACAGGGGGGGAATCAGCCCCAGCATTTT. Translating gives CASSLLQGGNQPQHF. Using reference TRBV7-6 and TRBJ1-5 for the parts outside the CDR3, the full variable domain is GAGVSQSPRYKVTKRGQDVALRCDPISGHVSLYWYRQALGQGPEFLTYFNYEAQQDKSGLPNDRFSAERPEGSISTLTIQRTEQRDSAMYRCASSLLQGGNQPQHFGDGTRLSIL.

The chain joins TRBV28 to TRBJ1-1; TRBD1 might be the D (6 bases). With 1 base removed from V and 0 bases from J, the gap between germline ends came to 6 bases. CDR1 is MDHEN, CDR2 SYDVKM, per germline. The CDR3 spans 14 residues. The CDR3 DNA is TGTGCCAGCAGTTTATCAGGGGTGAACACTGAAGCTTTCTTT. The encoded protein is CASSLSGVNTEAFF.

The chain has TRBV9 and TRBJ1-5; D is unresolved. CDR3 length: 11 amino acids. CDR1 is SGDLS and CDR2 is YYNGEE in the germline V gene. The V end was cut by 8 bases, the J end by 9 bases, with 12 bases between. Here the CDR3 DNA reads TGTGCCAGTGGACTGGACGGGCCCCAGCATTTT. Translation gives CASGLDGPQHF.

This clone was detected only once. The CDR3 nucleotides are TGTGCCAGTAGTATAGGGGCGGGGTCCTACGAGCAGTACTTC. Translation gives CASSIGAGSYEQYF. This rearrangement joins TRBV19 to TRBJ2-7; tentatively, D is TRBD2 (6 bases). The CDR3 contains 14 residues. Germline-derived CDR1 and CDR2 are LNHDA and SQIVND (reference sequence). V lost 1 base, J lost 1 base, and 8 bases lay in between.